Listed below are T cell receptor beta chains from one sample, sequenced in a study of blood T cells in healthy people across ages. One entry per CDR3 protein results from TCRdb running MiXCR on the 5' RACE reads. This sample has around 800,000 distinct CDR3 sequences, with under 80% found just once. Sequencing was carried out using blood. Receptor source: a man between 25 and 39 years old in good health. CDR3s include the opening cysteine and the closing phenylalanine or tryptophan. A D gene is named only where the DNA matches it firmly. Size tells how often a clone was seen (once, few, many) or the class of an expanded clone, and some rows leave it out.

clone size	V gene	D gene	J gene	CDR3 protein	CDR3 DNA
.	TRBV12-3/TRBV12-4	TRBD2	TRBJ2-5	CASSVLGGGETQYF	TGTGCCAGCAGTGTCCTTGGGGGGGGAGAGACCCAGTACTTC
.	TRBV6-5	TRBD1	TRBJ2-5	CASSYSGTGVGEQYF	TGTGCCAGCAGTTACTCCGGGACAGGGGTGGGGGAGCAGTACTTC
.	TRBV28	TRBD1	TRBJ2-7	CASSLGQRSEQYF	TGTGCCAGCAGTTTGGGACAGAGGAGTGAGCAGTACTTC
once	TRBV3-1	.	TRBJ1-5	CASSQSQRQPQHF	TGTGCCAGCAGCCAATCCCAAAGACAGCCCCAGCATTTT
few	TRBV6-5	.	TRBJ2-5	CASTPGYQETQYF	TGTGCCAGCACCCCAGGGTATCAAGAGACCCAGTACTTC
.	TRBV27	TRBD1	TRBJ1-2	CASSGSRGSNYGYTF	TGTGCCAGCAGCGGATCCAGGGGGTCGAACTATGGCTACACCTTC
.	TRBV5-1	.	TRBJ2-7	CASSPQGGPSSYEQYF	TGCGCCAGCAGCCCACAAGGGGGTCCCAGCTCCTACGAGCAGTACTTC
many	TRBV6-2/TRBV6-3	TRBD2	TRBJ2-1	CASSVRGGHRNEQFF	TGTGCCAGCAGCGTACGGGGGGGCCATCGGAATGAGCAGTTCTTC
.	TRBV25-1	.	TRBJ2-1	CASSEFGGGFSYNEQFF	TGTGCCAGCAGTGAATTCGGCGGGGGCTTTTCCTACAATGAGCAGTTCTTC
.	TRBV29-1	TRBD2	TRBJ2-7	CSVEGGLAGAYEQYF	TGCAGCGTTGAAGGCGGACTAGCGGGGGCCTACGAGCAGTACTTC
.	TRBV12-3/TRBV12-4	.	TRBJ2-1	CASGPGIYNEQFF	TGTGCCAGCGGGCCCGGAATCTACAATGAGCAGTTCTTC
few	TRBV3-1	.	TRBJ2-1	CASSQFNWNNEQFF	TGTGCCAGCAGCCAATTTAACTGGAACAATGAGCAGTTCTTC
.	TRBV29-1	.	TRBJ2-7	CSAEGPLSYEQYF	TGCAGCGCCGAGGGGCCCCTTTCCTACGAGCAGTACTTC
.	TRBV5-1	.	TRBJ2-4	CASRDSQGAEPNIQYF	TGCGCCAGTAGGGACTCGCAAGGGGCTGAGCCAAACATTCAGTACTTC
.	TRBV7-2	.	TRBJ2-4	CASSLTRGGKNIQYF	TGTGCCAGCAGCTTAACCCGGGGAGGCAAAAACATTCAGTACTTC
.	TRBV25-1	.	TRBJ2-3	CASRGAGEGYF	TGTGCCAGCCGTGGGGCAGGGGAAGGGTATTTT
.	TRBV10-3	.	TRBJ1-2	CAISGVDGYTF	TGTGCCATCAGTGGGGTAGATGGCTACACCTTC